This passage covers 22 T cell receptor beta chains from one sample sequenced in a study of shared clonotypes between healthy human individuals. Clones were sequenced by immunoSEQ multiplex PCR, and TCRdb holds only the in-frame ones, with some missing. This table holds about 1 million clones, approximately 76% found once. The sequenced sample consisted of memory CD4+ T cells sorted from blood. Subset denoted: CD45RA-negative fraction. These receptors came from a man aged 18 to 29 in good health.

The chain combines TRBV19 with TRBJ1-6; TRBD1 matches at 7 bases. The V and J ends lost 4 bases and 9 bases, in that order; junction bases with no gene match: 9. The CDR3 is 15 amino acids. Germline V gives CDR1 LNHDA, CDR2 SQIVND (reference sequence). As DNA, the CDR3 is TGTGCCAGTAGTACAAAGGGGGCAATGGGTTCACCCCTCCACTTT. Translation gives CASSTKGAMGSPLHF.

CDR3 region: CASSIPGIRQPQHF. The DNA of the CDR3 is TGTGCCAGTAGTATCCCGGGGATCCGTCAGCCCCAGCATTTT. The genes are TRBV19 and TRBJ1-5; D gene unclear. Germline CDR1 and CDR2: LNHDA and SQIVND (reference sequence). Deletions cut 3 bases from V and 6 bases from J, with 12 bases between. The CDR3 loop spans 14 amino acids.

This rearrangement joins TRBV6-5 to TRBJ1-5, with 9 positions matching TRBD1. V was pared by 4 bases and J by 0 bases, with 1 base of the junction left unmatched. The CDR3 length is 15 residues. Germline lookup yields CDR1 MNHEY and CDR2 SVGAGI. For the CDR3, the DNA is TGTGCCAGCAGTTGGACAGGGGCTAGCAATCAGCCCCAGCATTTT. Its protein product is CASSWTGASNQPQHF.

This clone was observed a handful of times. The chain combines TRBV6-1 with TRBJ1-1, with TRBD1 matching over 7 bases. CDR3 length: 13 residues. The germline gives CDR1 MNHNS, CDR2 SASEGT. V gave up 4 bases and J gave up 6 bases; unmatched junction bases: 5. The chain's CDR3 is CASSAGQWAEAFF. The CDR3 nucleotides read TGTGCCAGCAGTGCGGGACAGTGGGCTGAAGCTTTCTTT.

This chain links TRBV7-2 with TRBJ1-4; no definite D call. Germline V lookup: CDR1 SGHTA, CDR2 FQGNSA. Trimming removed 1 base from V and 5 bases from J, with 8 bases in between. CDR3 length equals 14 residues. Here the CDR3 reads CASSLGSSNEKLFF. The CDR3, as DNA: TGTGCCAGCAGCTTAGGCAGCTCGAATGAAAAACTGTTTTTT. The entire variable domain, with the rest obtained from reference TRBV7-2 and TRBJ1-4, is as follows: GAGVSQSPSNKVTEKGKDVELRCDPISGHTALYWYRQSLGQGLEFLIYFQGNSAPDKSGLPSDRFSAERTGGSVSTLTIQRTQQEDSAVYLCASSLGSSNEKLFFGSGTQLSVL.

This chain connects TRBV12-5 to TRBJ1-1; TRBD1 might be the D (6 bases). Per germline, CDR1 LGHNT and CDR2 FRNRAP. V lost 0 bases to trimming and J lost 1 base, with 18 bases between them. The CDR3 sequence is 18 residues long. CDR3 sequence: CASGLVERGVGQNTEAFF. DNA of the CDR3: TGTGCTAGTGGTTTGGTAGAGAGGGGGGTGGGTCAGAACACTGAAGCTTTCTTT. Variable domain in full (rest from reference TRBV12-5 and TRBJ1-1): DARVTQTPRHKVTEMGQEVTMRCQPILGHNTVFWYRQTMMQGLELLAYFRNRAPLDDSGMPKDRFSAEMPDATLATLKIQPSEPRDSAVYFCASGLVERGVGQNTEAFFGQGTRLTVV.

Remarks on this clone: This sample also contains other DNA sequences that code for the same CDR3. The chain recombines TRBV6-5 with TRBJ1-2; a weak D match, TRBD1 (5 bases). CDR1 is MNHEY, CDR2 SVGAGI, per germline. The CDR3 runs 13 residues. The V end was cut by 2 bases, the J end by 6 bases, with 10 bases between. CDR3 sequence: CASSYGQGDGYTF. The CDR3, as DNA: TGTGCCAGCAGTTACGGTCAGGGCGATGGCTACACCTTC.

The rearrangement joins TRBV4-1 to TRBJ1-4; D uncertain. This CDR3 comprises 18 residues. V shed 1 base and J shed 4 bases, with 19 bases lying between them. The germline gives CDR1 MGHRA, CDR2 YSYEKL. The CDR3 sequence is CASSQVRVVSRLNEKLFF. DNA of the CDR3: TGCGCCAGCAGCCAAGTGCGAGTTGTATCTAGGCTTAATGAAAAACTGTTTTTT.

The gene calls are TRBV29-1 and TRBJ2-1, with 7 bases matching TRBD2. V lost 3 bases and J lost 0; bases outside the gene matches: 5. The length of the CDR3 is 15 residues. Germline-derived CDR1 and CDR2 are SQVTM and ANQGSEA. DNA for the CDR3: TGCAGCGTTGATTCCCAGCGGGGCTCCTACAATGAGCAGTTCTTC. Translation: CSVDSQRGSYNEQFF.

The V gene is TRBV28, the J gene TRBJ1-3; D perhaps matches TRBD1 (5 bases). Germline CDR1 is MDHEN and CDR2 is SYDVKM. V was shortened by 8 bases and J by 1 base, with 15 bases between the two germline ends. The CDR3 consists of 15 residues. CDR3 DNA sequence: TGTGCCAGCGGGACGGTGGGCCGATCTGGAAACACCATATATTTT. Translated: CASGTVGRSGNTIYF.

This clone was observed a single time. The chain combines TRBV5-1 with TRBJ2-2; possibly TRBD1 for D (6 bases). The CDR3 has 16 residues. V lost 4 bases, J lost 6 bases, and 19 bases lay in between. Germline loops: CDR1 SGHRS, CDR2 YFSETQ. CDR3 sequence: CASSTETQGLAGELFF. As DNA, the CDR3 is TGCGCCAGCAGCACTGAAACACAGGGTCTTGCCGGGGAGCTGTTTTTT. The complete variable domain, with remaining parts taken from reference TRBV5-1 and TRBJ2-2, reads KAGVTQTPRYLIKTRGQQVTLSCSPISGHRSVSWYQQTPGQGLQFLFEYFSETQRNKGNFPGRFSGRQFSNSRSEMNVSTLELGDSALYLCASSTETQGLAGELFFGEGSRLTVL.

For the CDR3, the DNA is TGTGCCAGCAGCGTACTGGGGAGTGGTACAGATACGCAGTATTTT. This sequence encodes CASSVLGSGTDTQYF. The gene calls are TRBV9 and TRBJ2-3; possible D gene TRBD2, 5 bases. Germline V lookup: CDR1 SGDLS, CDR2 YYNGEE. The V gene lost 1 base and the J gene lost 3 bases, with 12 bases spanning the gap. This CDR3 contains 15 residues. Supplemented by reference TRBV9 and TRBJ2-3, the full variable domain reads DSGVTQTPKHLITATGQRVTLRCSPRSGDLSVYWYQQSLDQGLQFLIQYYNGEERAKGNILERFSAQQFPDLHSELNLSSLELGDSALYFCASSVLGSGTDTQYFGPGTRLTVL.

CDR3 sequence reads: CSGTGIETQYF. In DNA, the CDR3 is TGCAGCGGGACAGGGATAGAGACCCAGTACTTC. The chain joins TRBV29-1 to TRBJ2-5, with 8 bases identical to TRBD1. The length of the CDR3 is 11 residues. The junction had 2 bases not matched to a gene; V was cut back by 7 bases and J by 4 bases. CDR1 and CDR2 from the germline V gene are SQVTM and ANQGSEA. The entire variable domain, with the rest obtained from reference TRBV29-1 and TRBJ2-5, is as follows: SAVISQKPSRDICQRGTSLTIQCQVDSQVTMMFWYRQQPGQSLTLIATANQGSEATYESGFVIDKFPISRPNLTFSTLTVSNMSPEDSSIYLCSGTGIETQYFGPGTRLLVL.

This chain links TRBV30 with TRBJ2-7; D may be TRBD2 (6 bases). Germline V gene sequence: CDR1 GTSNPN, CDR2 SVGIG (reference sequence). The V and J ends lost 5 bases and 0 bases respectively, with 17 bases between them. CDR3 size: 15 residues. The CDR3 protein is CAWGPGGKSSYEQYF. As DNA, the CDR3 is TGTGCCTGGGGACCCGGGGGAAAGAGCTCCTACGAGCAGTACTTC.

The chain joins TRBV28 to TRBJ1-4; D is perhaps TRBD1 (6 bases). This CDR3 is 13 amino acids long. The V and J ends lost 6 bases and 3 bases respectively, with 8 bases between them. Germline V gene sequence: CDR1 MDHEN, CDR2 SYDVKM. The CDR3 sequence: CASRDSSNEKLFF. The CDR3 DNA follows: TGTGCCAGCAGGGACAGCTCTAATGAAAAACTGTTTTTT.

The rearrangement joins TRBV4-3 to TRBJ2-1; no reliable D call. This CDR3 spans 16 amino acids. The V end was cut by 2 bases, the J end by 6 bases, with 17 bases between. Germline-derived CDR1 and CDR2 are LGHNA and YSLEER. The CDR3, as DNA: TGCGCCAGCAGCCAATGGGTAGGAAGCCCAGGCAATGAGCAGTTCTTC. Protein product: CASSQWVGSPGNEQFF.

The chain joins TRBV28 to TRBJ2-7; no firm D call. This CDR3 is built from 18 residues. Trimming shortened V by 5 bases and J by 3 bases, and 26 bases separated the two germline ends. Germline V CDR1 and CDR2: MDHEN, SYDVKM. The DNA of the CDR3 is TGTGCCAGCAGTCTAAACAATGGACCCCCCGTGAAGGGCTACGAGCAGTACTTC. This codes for CASSLNNGPPVKGYEQYF.

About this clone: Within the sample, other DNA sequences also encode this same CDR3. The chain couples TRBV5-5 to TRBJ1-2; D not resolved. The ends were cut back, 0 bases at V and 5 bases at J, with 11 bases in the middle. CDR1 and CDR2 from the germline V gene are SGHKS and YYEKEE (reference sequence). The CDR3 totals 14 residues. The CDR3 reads CASSLVQASYGYTF. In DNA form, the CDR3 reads TGTGCCAGCAGCTTGGTTCAGGCTTCTTATGGCTACACCTTC.

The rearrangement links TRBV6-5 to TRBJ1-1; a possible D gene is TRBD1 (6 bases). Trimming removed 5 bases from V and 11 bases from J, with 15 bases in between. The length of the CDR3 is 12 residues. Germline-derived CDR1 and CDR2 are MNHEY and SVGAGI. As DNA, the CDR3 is TGTGCCAGCAGTAACAGGGAAGGTGTGGCTTTCTTT. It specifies CASSNREGVAFF.

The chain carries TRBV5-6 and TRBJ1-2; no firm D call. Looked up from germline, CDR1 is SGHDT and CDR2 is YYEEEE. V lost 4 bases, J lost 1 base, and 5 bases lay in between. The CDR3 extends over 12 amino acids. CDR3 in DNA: TGTGCCAGCAGCCCGAATAACTATGGCTACACCTTC. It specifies CASSPNNYGYTF.

The CDR3 reads CASSYQSNGSPLHF. DNA for the CDR3: TGTGCCAGCAGTTACCAGAGTAATGGTTCACCCCTCCACTTT. The chain recombines TRBV6-6 with TRBJ1-6, with D uncertain. V lost 2 bases and J lost 9, with 11 bases in between. Germline-derived CDR1 and CDR2 are MNHNY and SVGAGI (reference sequence). The CDR3 runs 14 residues.

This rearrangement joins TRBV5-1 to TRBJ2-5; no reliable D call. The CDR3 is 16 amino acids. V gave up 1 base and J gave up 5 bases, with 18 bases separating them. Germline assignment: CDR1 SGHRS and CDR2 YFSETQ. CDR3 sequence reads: CASSLFSSLQFETQYF. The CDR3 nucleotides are TGCGCCAGCAGCTTGTTTTCGTCGTTACAGTTCGAGACCCAGTACTTC. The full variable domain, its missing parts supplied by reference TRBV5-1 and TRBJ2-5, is KAGVTQTPRYLIKTRGQQVTLSCSPISGHRSVSWYQQTPGQGLQFLFEYFSETQRNKGNFPGRFSGRQFSNSRSEMNVSTLELGDSALYLCASSLFSSLQFETQYFGPGTRLLVL.